Listed here is a single TCR beta chain. As yet, its antigen is unknown. The CDR3 is made up of 12 amino acids. Trimming took off 7 bases at V and 7 bases at J, with 13 bases between the two ends. Per germline, CDR1 SQVTM and CDR2 ANQGSEA. This entry belongs to a study of T cells after posttransplantation cyclophosphamide. Study results and limitations: Recipient CMV seropositivity and CMV reactivation strongly tracked TRB clonality.

Produced via immunoSEQ multiplex PCR; TCRdb's table is partial and in-frame only. The data contain about 20,000 clones, 95% to 98% of them singletons. The naive gate required viable CD3+CD4+ or CD3+CD8+ cells with CCR7+CD45RA+CD45RO-CD95-CD27+CD28+ phenotype. The TCR comes from a man aged 35 to 55 in good health, CMV-negative, and a related stem cell transplant donor. The rearrangement links TRBV29-1 to TRBJ1-4, with D maybe TRBD1 (5 bases). Material for sequencing was naive CD4+ T cells sorted from PBMCs. CDR3 region: CSAVLGREKLFF. DNA of the CDR3: TGCAGCGCCGTCTTGGGGCGTGAAAAACTGTTTTTT.